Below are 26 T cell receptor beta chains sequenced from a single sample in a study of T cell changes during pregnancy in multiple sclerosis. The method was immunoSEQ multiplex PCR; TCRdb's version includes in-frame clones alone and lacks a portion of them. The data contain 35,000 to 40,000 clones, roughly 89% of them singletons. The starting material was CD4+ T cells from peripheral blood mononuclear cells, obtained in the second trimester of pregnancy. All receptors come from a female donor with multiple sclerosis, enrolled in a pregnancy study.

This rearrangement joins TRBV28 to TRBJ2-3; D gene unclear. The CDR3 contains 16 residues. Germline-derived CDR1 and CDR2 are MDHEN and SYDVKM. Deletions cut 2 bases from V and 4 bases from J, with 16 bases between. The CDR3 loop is CASSLDSGYPSDTQYF. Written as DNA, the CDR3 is TGTGCCAGCAGTTTAGATTCCGGGTATCCCTCAGATACGCAGTATTTT.

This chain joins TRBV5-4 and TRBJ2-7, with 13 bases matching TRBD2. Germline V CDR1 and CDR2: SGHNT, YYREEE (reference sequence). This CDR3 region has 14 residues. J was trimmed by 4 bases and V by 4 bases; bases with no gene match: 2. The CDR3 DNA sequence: TGTGCCAGCAGCCGGACTAGCGGGAGTTACGAGCAGTACTTC. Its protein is CASSRTSGSYEQYF.

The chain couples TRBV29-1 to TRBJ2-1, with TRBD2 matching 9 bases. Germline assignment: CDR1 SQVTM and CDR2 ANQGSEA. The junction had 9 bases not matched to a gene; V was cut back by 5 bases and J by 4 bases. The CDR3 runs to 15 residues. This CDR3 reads CSVKLGLAVYNEQFF. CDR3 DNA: TGCAGCGTTAAATTGGGACTAGCAGTTTACAATGAGCAGTTCTTC.

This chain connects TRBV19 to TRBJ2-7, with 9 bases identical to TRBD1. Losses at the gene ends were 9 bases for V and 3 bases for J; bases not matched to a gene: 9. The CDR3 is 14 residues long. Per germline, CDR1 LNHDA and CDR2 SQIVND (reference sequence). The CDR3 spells CASRGRQGDYEQYF. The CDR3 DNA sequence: TGTGCCAGCCGAGGCAGACAGGGGGACTACGAGCAGTACTTC.

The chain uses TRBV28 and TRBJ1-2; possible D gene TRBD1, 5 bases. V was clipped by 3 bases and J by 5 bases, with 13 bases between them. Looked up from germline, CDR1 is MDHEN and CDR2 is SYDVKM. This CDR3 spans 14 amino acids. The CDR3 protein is CASSFPPAGYGYTF. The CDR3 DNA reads TGTGCCAGCAGTTTCCCCCCCGCAGGGTATGGCTACACCTTC.

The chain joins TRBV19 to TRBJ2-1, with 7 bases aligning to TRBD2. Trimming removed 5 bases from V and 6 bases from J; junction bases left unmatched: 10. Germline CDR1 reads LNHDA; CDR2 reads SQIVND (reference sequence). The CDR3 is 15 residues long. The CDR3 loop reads CASSPIRGSRNEQFF. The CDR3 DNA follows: TGTGCCAGTAGTCCGATACGCGGGAGTCGCAATGAGCAGTTCTTC.

CDR3 nucleotide sequence: TGTGCCAGCAGTTTAATCGGAGCGCAAGACTACGAGCAGTACTTC. Its translation is CASSLIGAQDYEQYF. The genes are TRBV28 and TRBJ2-7; D is unclear. The germline gives CDR1 MDHEN, CDR2 SYDVKM. This CDR3 is 15 amino acids long. V was trimmed by 2 bases and J by 3 bases, leaving 14 bases between them. Based on the CDR3 plus reference TRBV28 and TRBJ2-7, the full variable domain is DVKVTQSSRYLVKRTGEKVFLECVQDMDHENMFWYRQDPGLGLRLIYFSYDVKMKEKGDIPEGYSVSREKKERFSLILESASTNQTSMYLCASSLIGAQDYEQYFGPGTRLTVT.

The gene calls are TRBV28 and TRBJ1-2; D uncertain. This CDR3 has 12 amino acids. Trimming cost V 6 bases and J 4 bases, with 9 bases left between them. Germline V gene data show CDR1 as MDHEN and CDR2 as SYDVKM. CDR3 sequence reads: CASRTSVYGYTF. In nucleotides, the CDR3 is TGTGCCAGCAGGACTTCAGTCTATGGCTACACCTTC.

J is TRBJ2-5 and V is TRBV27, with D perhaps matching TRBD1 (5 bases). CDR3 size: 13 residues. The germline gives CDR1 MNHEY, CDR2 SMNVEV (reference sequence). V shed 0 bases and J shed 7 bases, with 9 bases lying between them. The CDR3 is CASSLSARGTQYF. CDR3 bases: TGTGCCAGCAGTTTATCGGCTAGGGGGACCCAGTACTTC.

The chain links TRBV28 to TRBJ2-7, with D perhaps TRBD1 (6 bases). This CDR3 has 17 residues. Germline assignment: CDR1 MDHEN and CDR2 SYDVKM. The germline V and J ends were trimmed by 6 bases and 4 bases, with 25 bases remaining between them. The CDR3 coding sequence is TGTGCCAGCAGCCCGACAGGCGTCAAAGTTTTCGAGTACGAGCAGTACTTC. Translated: CASSPTGVKVFEYEQYF.

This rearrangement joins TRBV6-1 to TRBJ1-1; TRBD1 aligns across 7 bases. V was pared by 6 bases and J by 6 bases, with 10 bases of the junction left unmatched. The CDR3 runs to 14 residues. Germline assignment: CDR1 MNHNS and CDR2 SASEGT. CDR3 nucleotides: TGTGCCAGCAGACTCAGGGACAGAGGTGCTGAAGCTTTCTTT. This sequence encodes CASRLRDRGAEAFF.

The CDR3 reads CATSRGGGGGPPYNEQFF. DNA of the CDR3: TGTGCCACCAGCAGGGGTGGTGGGGGAGGGCCCCCCTACAATGAGCAGTTCTTC. V gene TRBV15 combines with J gene TRBJ2-1; 7 nucleotides line up with TRBD2. V lost 3 bases, J lost 2 bases, and 13 bases stayed unmatched. Germline CDR1 and CDR2: LNHNV and YYDKDF (reference sequence). This CDR3 has 18 residues.

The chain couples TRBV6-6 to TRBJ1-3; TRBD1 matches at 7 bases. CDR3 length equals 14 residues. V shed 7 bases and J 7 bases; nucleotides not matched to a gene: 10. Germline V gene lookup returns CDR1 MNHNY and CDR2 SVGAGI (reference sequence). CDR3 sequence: CASTLQQGRNTIYF. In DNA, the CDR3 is TGTGCCAGCACCCTGCAACAGGGGAGGAACACCATATATTTT.

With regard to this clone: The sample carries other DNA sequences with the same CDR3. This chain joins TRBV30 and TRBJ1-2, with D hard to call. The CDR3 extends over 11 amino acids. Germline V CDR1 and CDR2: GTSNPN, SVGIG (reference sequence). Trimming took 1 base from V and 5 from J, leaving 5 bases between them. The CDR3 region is CAWSGLYGYTF. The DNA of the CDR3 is TGTGCCTGGAGTGGGCTGTATGGCTACACCTTC.

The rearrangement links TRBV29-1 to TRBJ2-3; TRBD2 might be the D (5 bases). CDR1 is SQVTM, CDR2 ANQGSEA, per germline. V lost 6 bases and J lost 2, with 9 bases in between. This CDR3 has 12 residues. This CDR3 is CSVLLVTDTQYF. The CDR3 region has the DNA TGCAGCGTGCTACTAGTCACAGATACGCAGTATTTT.

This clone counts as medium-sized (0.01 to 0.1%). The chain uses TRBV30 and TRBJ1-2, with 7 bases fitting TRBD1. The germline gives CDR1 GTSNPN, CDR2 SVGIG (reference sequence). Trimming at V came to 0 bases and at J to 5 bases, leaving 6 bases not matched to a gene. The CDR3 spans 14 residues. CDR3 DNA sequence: TGTGCCTGGAGTGTCCCGACAGGGTTATATGGCTACACCTTC. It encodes CAWSVPTGLYGYTF.

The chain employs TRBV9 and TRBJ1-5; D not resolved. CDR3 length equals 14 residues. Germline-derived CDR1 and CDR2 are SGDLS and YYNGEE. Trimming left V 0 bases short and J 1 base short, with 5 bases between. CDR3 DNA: TGTGCCAGCAGCGTAGGAGAAAGCAATCAGCCCCAGCATTTT. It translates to CASSVGESNQPQHF.

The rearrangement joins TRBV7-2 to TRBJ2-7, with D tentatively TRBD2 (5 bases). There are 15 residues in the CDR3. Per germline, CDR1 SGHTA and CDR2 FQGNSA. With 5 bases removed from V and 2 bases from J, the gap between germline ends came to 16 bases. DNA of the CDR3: TGTGCCAGCAGCCCAGAGGGTTGGGCCCCCTACGAGCAGTACTTC. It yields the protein CASSPEGWAPYEQYF. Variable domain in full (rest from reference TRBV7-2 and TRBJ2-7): GAGVSQSPSNKVTEKGKDVELRCDPISGHTALYWYRQSLGQGLEFLIYFQGNSAPDKSGLPSDRFSAERTGGSVSTLTIQRTQQEDSAVYLCASSPEGWAPYEQYFGPGTRLTVT.

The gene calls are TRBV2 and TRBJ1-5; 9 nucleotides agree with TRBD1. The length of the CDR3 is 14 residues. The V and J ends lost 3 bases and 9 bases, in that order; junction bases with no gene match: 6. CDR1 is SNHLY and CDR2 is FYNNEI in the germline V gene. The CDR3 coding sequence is TGTGCCAGCAGTGAGGAACAGGGGGCGCGGCCCCAGCATTTT. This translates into CASSEEQGARPQHF.

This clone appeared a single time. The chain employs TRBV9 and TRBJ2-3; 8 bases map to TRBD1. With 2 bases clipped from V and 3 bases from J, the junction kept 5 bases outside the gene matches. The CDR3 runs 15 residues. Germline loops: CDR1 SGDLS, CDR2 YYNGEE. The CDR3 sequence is CASSVTGGGTDTQYF. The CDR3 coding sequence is TGTGCCAGCAGCGTCACAGGGGGTGGTACAGATACGCAGTATTTT.

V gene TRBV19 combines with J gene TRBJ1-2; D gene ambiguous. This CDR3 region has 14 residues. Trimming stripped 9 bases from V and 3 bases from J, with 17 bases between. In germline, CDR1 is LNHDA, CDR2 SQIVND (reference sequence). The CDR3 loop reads CASERGPPDYGYTF. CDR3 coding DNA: TGTGCCAGCGAACGAGGCCCACCAGACTATGGCTACACCTTC.

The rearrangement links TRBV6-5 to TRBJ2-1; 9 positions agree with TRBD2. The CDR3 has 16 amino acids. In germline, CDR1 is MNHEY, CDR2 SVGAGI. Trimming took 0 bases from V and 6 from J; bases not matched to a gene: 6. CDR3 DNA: TGTGCCAGCAGTTACTCGTGGCGGGAGGGTTTCAATGAGCAGTTCTTC. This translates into CASSYSWREGFNEQFF.

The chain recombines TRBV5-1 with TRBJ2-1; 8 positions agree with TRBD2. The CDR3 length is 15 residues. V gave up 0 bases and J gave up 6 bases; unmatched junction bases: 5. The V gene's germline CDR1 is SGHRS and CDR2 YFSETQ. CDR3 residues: CASSLATAGANEQFF. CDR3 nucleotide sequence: TGCGCCAGCAGCTTGGCTACAGCGGGAGCCAATGAGCAGTTCTTC.

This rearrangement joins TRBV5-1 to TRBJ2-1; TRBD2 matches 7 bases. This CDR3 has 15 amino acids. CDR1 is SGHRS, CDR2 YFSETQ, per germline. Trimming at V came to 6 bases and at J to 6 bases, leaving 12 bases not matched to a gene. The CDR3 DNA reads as TGCGCCAGCACCCCCTCGGGAGGTGGGTTCAATGAGCAGTTCTTC. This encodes CASTPSGGGFNEQFF.

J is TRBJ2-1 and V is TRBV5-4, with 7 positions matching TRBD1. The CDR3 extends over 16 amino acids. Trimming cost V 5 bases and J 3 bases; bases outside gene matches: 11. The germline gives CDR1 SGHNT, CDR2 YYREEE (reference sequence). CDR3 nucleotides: TGTGCCAGCAGTCAACCAGGGGGTGGCATCTACAATGAGCAGTTCTTC. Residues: CASSQPGGGIYNEQFF.

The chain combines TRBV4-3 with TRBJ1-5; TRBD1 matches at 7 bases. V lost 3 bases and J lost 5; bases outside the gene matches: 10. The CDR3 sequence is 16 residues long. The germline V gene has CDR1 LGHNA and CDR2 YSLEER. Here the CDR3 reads CASSQGRGRGDQPQHF. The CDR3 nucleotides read TGCGCCAGCAGCCAGGGCCGGGGCAGGGGGGATCAGCCCCAGCATTTT.